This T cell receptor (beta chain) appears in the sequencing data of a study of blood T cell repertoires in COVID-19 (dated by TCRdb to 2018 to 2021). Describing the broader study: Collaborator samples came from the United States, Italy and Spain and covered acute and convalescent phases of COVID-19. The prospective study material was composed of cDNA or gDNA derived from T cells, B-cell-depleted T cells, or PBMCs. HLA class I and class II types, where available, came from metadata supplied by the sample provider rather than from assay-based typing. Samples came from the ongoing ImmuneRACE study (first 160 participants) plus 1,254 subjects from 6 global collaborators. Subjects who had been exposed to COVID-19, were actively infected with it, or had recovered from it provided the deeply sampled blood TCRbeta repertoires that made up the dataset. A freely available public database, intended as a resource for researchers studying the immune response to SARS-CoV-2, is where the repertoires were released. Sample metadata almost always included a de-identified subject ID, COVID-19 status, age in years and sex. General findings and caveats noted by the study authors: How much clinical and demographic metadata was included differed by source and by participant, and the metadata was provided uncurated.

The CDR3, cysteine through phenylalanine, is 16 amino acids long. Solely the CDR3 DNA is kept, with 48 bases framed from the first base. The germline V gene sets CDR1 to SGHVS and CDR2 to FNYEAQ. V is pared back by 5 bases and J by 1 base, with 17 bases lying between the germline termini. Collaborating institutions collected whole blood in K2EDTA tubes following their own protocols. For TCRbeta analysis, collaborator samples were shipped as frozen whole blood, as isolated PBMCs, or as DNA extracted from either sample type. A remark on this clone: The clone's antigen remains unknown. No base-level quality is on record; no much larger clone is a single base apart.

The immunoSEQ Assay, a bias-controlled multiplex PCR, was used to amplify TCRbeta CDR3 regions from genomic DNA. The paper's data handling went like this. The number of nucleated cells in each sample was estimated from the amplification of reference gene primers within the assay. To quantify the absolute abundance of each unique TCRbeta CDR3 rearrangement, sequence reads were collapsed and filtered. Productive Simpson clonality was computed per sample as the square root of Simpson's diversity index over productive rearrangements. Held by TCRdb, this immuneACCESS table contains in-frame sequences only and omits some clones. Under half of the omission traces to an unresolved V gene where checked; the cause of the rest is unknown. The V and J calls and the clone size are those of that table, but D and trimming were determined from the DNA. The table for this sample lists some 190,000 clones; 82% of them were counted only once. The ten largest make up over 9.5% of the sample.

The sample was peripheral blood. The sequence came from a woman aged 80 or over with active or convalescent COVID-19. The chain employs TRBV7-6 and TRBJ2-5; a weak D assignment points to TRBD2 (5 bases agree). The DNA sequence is TGTGCCAGCAGCCCTTTGGGTAGCGTGGGCCAAGAGACCCAGTACTTC. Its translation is CASSPLGSVGQETQYF.